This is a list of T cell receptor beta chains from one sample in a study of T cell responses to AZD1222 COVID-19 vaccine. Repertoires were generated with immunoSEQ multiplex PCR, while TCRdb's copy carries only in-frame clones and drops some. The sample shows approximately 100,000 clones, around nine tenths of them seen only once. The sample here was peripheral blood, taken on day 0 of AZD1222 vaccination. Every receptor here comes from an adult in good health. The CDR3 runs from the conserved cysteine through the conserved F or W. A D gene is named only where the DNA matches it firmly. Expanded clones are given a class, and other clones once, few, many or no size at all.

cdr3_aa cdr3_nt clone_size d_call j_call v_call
CATSDRASGYGYTF TGTGCCACCAGTGACCGGGCCAGCGGCTATGGCTACACCTTC once NA TRBJ1-2 TRBV24-1
CASREGPNTGELFF TGTGCCAGCAGAGAGGGACCGAACACCGGGGAGCTGTTTTTT NA NA TRBJ2-2 TRBV3-1/TRBV3-2
CASRRSNSPLHF TGTGCCAGCAGAAGAAGTAATTCACCCCTCCACTTT NA NA TRBJ1-6 TRBV12-3/TRBV12-4
CASSFRQGGSPNYGYTF TGTGCCAGCAGCTTCAGACAGGGGGGCTCACCTAACTATGGCTACACCTTC NA TRBD1 TRBJ1-2 TRBV5-4
CASSSDRGNAFF TGTGCCAGCAGCTCGGACAGGGGGAATGCTTTCTTT NA TRBD1 TRBJ1-1 TRBV5-8
CASSLFRSSGRGQETQYF TGCGCCAGCAGCTTGTTCCGGAGTAGCGGGAGGGGCCAAGAGACCCAGTACTTC once TRBD2 TRBJ2-5 TRBV5-1
CASSDPLGGSYQPQHF TGCGCCAGCAGTGATCCACTGGGGGGCAGCTATCAGCCCCAGCATTTT NA NA TRBJ1-5 TRBV10-2
CASRQRLAGEQFF TGTGCCAGCAGGCAGAGGCTAGCGGGAGAGCAGTTCTTC NA TRBD2 TRBJ2-1 TRBV6-5
CATNDWGAETQYF TGTGCCACCAACGACTGGGGGGCCGAGACCCAGTACTTC NA NA TRBJ2-5 TRBV6-5
CASSLGRQEAFF TGTGCCAGCAGTCTGGGACGTCAGGAGGCTTTCTTT NA NA TRBJ1-1 TRBV6-2/TRBV6-3
CASRERAVERGEQFF TGTGCCAGCAGGGAAAGGGCGGTCGAAAGAGGTGAGCAGTTCTTC NA NA TRBJ2-1 TRBV21-1
CASSLGHPYSNQPQHF TGTGCCAGTAGTCTGGGACACCCCTATAGCAATCAGCCCCAGCATTTT NA NA TRBJ1-5 TRBV19
CASSLAGYGYTF TGTGCCAGCAGCTTAGCAGGGTATGGCTACACCTTC once NA TRBJ1-2 TRBV11-1
CASSRSYEQYF TGTGCCAGCAGTCGGAGCTACGAGCAGTACTTC NA NA TRBJ2-7 TRBV28
CSALSTDTQYF TGCAGTGCTCTCAGCACAGATACGCAGTATTTT NA NA TRBJ2-3 TRBV20-1
CASRDVAGDEQFF TGTGCCAGCAGGGATGTAGCGGGAGATGAGCAGTTCTTC NA TRBD2 TRBJ2-1 TRBV27
CASSSPRTSGYNEQFF TGCGCCAGCAGCTCACCCCGGACTAGCGGGTACAATGAGCAGTTCTTC NA TRBD2 TRBJ2-1 TRBV5-1
CASGQGGTEAFF TGTGCCAGTGGACAGGGAGGCACTGAAGCTTTCTTT NA TRBD1 TRBJ1-1 TRBV3-1/TRBV3-2
CASSRTVNTEAFF TGTGCTAGCAGCCGGACGGTGAACACTGAAGCTTTCTTT NA NA TRBJ1-1 TRBV7-7
CSVVQGIDGYTF TGCAGCGTTGTACAGGGGATAGATGGCTACACCTTC NA TRBD1 TRBJ1-2 TRBV29-1
CASSRIQGMGTEAFF TGTGCCAGCAGCCGCATACAGGGTATGGGCACTGAAGCTTTCTTT NA NA TRBJ1-1 TRBV3-1/TRBV3-2
CASSGMNTEAFF TGCGCCAGCAGCGGTATGAACACTGAAGCTTTCTTT NA NA TRBJ1-1 TRBV4-3
CASKQVLNEQFF TGTGCTTCCAAACAGGTCCTCAATGAGCAGTTCTTC once NA TRBJ2-1 TRBV2
CASSSGRLAGNWYF TGCGCCAGCAGTTCGGGGAGACTAGCGGGGAATTGGTATTTT NA TRBD2 TRBJ2-3 TRBV10-2
CASAASGPSYEQYF TGTGCCAGCGCGGCTAGCGGGCCCTCCTACGAGCAGTACTTC NA TRBD2 TRBJ2-7 TRBV25-1
CASSLNWGNTEAFF TGCGCCAGCAGCCTGAACTGGGGGAACACTGAAGCTTTCTTT once NA TRBJ1-1 TRBV5-1